Listed below are T cell receptor beta chains from one sample, sequenced in a study of T cell repertoires in cytomegalovirus infection. TCRdb itself ran the reads through MiXCR, one entry per CDR3 protein. The sample records approximately 1,000,000 distinct CDR3 sequences, roughly 31% being singletons. These receptors' targets are unknown. The source material was cultured CD8+ T cells from PBMCs, sampled from culture after CMV antigen stimulation. The source is a human donor in good health (CMV status not recorded). Some clones in this sample may be carry-over from other donors' samples. The CDR3 runs from the conserved cysteine through the conserved F or W. A D gene is named only where the DNA matches it firmly. Size tells how often a clone was seen (once, few, many) or the class of an expanded clone, and some rows leave it out.

j_gene,abundance,v_gene,d_gene,CDR3aa,CDR3nt
TRBJ2-1,few,TRBV6-1,.,CASSSRDSSLGNEQFF,TGTGCCAGCAGTAGCCGGGACTCAAGTCTAGGCAATGAGCAGTTCTTC
TRBJ2-2,many,TRBV7-6,.,CASSLKTGELFF,TGTGCCAGCAGCTTGAAAACGGGGGAGCTGTTTTTT
TRBJ1-1,few,TRBV6-5,.,CASSSPQGTNTEAFF,TGTGCCAGCAGTTCTCCCCAGGGTACCAACACTGAAGCTTTCTTT
TRBJ2-1,.,TRBV5-5,.,CASSSAWSGQHNEQFF,TGTGCCAGCAGCTCCGCGTGGAGCGGGCAACACAATGAGCAGTTCTTC
TRBJ1-5,.,TRBV19,.,CASKREGYNQPQHF,TGTGCCAGTAAAAGGGAAGGGTACAATCAGCCCCAGCATTTT
TRBJ2-2,.,TRBV4-2,TRBD2,CASSQGLADTGELFF,TGTGCCAGCAGCCAAGGACTAGCGGACACCGGGGAGCTGTTTTTT
TRBJ2-2,few,TRBV28,.,CASSFGGITGELFF,TGTGCCAGCAGTTTTGGAGGAATCACCGGGGAGCTGTTTTTT
TRBJ2-1,.,TRBV5-4,.,CASSYGILEYNEQFF,TGTGCCAGCAGCTACGGGATCCTTGAGTACAATGAGCAGTTCTTC
TRBJ1-4,.,TRBV4-3,.,CASSQDRQWGEKLFF,TGCGCCAGCAGCCAAGATAGACAGTGGGGCGAAAAACTGTTTTTT
TRBJ2-5,.,TRBV27,.,CASSSRGPGTQYF,TGTGCCAGCAGTTCTAGGGGACCCGGGACCCAGTACTTC
TRBJ1-2,few,TRBV28,TRBD1,CASSLFPGQGYGYTF,TGTGCCAGCAGTTTATTCCCGGGACAGGGCTATGGCTACACCTTC
TRBJ1-4,.,TRBV7-6,TRBD1,CASSVDRERCEKLFF,TGTGCCAGCAGCGTTGACAGGGAACGTTGTGAAAAACTGTTTTTT
TRBJ2-1,.,TRBV9,.,CASSVDRRRGGDTVNEQFF,TGTGCCAGCAGCGTAGATCGCCGAAGAGGGGGGGACACTGTAAATGAGCAGTTCTTC
TRBJ1-1,many,TRBV10-3,.,CAIIREGDTEAFF,TGTGCCATCATCCGGGAGGGAGACACTGAAGCTTTCTTT
TRBJ2-1,.,TRBV19,TRBD2,CASSPWTSGGNEQLF,TGTGCCAGTAGTCCCTGGACTAGCGGGGGGAATGAGCAGCTCTTC
TRBJ1-1,.,TRBV6-2/TRBV6-3,.,CASSYLTVSGDTEAFF,TGTGCCAGCAGTTACTTAACAGTCTCGGGAGACACTGAAGCTTTCTTT
TRBJ1-1,few,TRBV4-1,.,CASSQESGVNTEAFF,TGCGCCAGCAGCCAAGAAAGCGGAGTAAACACTGAAGCTTTCTTT
TRBJ2-5,few,TRBV7-6,TRBD1,CASSLRAYLYPGQGPQYF,TGTGCCAGCAGCTTAAGGGCTTACCTTTACCCGGGACAGGGTCCCCAGTACTTC
TRBJ1-2,few,TRBV27,.,CASRHSTGYTF,TGTGCCAGCAGGCATTCGACTGGCTACACCTTC
TRBJ2-7,.,TRBV7-8,.,CASSVSRAAHEQYF,TGTGCCAGCAGCGTCTCGAGGGCGGCCCACGAGCAGTACTTC
TRBJ1-6,few,TRBV15,.,CATSGRGYNSPLHF,TGTGCCACCAGCGGAAGAGGGTATAATTCACCCCTCCACTTT
TRBJ2-2,few,TRBV2,TRBD1,CASSLGQGVPGELFF,TGTGCCAGCAGTCTGGGACAGGGGGTCCCCGGGGAGCTGTTTTTT
TRBJ1-1,many,TRBV7-9,.,CASSPRSTEAFF,TGTGCCAGCAGCCCACGGTCCACTGAAGCTTTCTTT
TRBJ2-3,.,TRBV7-8,TRBD2,CASSPPGGWDTQYF,TGTGCCAGCAGCCCCCCGGGGGGTTGGGATACGCAGTATTTT
TRBJ2-5,.,TRBV27,TRBD2,CASSLAVVRGGFVETQYF,TGTGCCAGCAGTTTGGCCGTCGTGCGGGGGGGTTTTGTGGAGACCCAGTACTTC
TRBJ1-5,.,TRBV19,.,CASTPNPGRRFSEHF,TGTGCCAGTACCCCTAACCCAGGGCGGAGATTTTCTGAGCATTTT
TRBJ1-1,.,TRBV4-1,.,CASSHQGLGTEAFF,TGCGCCAGCAGCCATCAGGGATTGGGCACTGAAGCTTTCTTT
TRBJ2-4,.,TRBV20-1,TRBD1,CSARDRGDRGIDIQYF,TGCAGTGCTAGAGATCGGGGAGACAGGGGTATTGACATTCAGTACTTC
TRBJ1-2,.,TRBV11-1,TRBD1,CASSLGATGTFNTF,TGTGCCAGCAGCTTAGGTGCGACAGGGACGTTCAACACCTTC
TRBJ2-2,many,TRBV7-6,TRBD2,CAIGGNKRTGELFF,TGTGCCATCGGGGGGAACAAACGAACCGGGGAGCTGTTTTTT
TRBJ2-1,.,TRBV3-1,TRBD2,CASSHVRGLAGGYNEQFF,TGTGCCAGCAGCCATGTAAGGGGACTAGCGGGGGGCTACAATGAGCAGTTCTTC
TRBJ1-2,.,TRBV27,TRBD1,CASSLSGTGPNYGYTF,TGTGCCAGCAGTTTATCCGGGACAGGCCCCAACTATGGCTACACCTTC
TRBJ1-2,few,TRBV15,.,CATSRDTHQGDDGYTF,TGTGCCACCAGCAGAGATACTCACCAGGGCGATGATGGCTACACCTTC
TRBJ1-1,.,TRBV6-1,TRBD1,CASSPRGDREAFF,TGTGCCAGCAGTCCACGGGGGGACAGAGAAGCTTTCTTT
TRBJ2-2,once,TRBV9,.,CASSVTRDLYGGELFF,TGTGCCAGCAGCGTCACCCGGGACCTCTATGGCGGGGAGCTGTTTTTT
TRBJ2-1,few,TRBV4-1,TRBD2,CASSQDGVAGGNNEQFF,TGCGCCAGCAGCCAAGATGGTGTAGCGGGGGGGAATAATGAGCAGTTCTTC
TRBJ1-1,.,TRBV12-3/TRBV12-4,TRBD1,CANSLRIPGQDPLNTEAFF,TGTGCCAACAGTTTGCGTATTCCGGGACAGGATCCACTTAACACTGAAGCTTTCTTT
TRBJ2-5,many,TRBV7-9,.,CASSTLVAETQYF,TGTGCCAGCAGCACCCTAGTAGCTGAGACCCAGTACTTC
TRBJ2-2,.,TRBV2,TRBD2,CAGGGVAGVPNGELFF,TGTGCCGGTGGGGGGGTAGCGGGGGTTCCGAACGGGGAGCTGTTTTTT
TRBJ2-2,.,TRBV24-1,.,CATRKERYTGELFF,TGTGCCACCAGGAAGGAGAGGTACACCGGGGAGCTGTTTTTT
TRBJ2-2,few,TRBV7-9,TRBD1,CASSPLDRTNTGELFF,TGTGCCAGCAGCCCCCTGGACAGGACGAACACCGGGGAGCTGTTTTTT
TRBJ1-5,few,TRBV19,TRBD1,CASSTRRGWDQPQHF,TGTGCCAGTAGTACCCGCAGGGGGTGGGATCAGCCCCAGCATTTT
TRBJ1-1,many,TRBV28,.,CASRTTGEIGAEAFF,TGTGCCAGCAGGACTACTGGCGAAATCGGGGCTGAAGCTTTCTTT
TRBJ2-5,few,TRBV6-6,TRBD2,CASSYAAGDAIETQYF,TGTGCCAGCAGTTACGCGGCGGGGGATGCGATTGAGACCCAGTACTTC
TRBJ1-1,.,TRBV19,.,CATVSPGYPEAFF,TGTGCCACCGTCTCTCCAGGGTACCCTGAAGCTTTCTTT
TRBJ1-5,.,TRBV7-4,TRBD1,CANSLGTGGANQPQHF,TGTGCCAACAGCTTAGGGACAGGGGGTGCCAATCAGCCCCAGCATTTT